This entry describes one T cell receptor (beta chain). Only a few counts were recorded for this clonotype. Its antigen remains undetermined. Nothing much larger sits one base from this clone, and base qualities are not available. This record belongs to a study of CD8+CD57+ T cells in acquired aplastic anemia (dated by TCRdb to the late 2010s). For the wider study: DNA extracted from sorted CD4+ and CD8+ cells had a mean of approximately 3.3 ug, with a range of about 0.18 to 27.4 ug. A CD8+CD57+ expansion meant a frequency higher than the mean frequency seen in healthy subjects. The investigation overall reported the following: Roughly 30 CD8+ CDR3 sequences were found to be shared between patients and controls, but these sequences appeared to be highly expressed in patients and within the immunodominant clones of the patients. Patients and healthy controls showed no significant difference in CD8+ Simpson's diversity (P=0.060).

Measured from the cysteine to the phenylalanine, the CDR3 is 10 residues long. Of all the DNA, just the CDR3 is kept, 30 bases in frame from base 1. V loses 5 bases, J loses 17 bases, and the germline ends lie 12 bases apart. CDR1 is given as LNHDA and CDR2 as SQIVND, both from the germline V gene (reference sequence). Patients chosen for sequencing had shown expansion of CD8+CD57+ cells by flow cytometry. Every patient had severe acquired aplastic anemia, diagnosed using the International Study of Aplastic Anemia and Agranulocytosis and Camitta criteria. No patient had received any therapy when blood was sampled. In the study, sorted CD4+ and CD8+ blood T cells from patients with severe aplastic anemia and from healthy subjects underwent deep sequencing of TCR repertoires. Patients were enrolled under clinicaltrials.gov protocols 00001620, 01623167, 00001397, 00071045, 00081523 and 00961064 in the USA. Ficoll-Paque density gradient centrifugation was used to isolate peripheral blood mononuclear cells. Before DNA was extracted, CD4+ and CD8+ T cells were sorted using either FACS or magnetic beads.

TCR beta VDJ combination and CDR3 sequence profiling used genomic DNA as the template. An Illumina HiSeq 2000 was used for TCR repertoire sequencing. As for the authors' bioinformatics: TRBV/TRBJ rearrangement plots, CDR3 size and DJ length profiles, and Simpson's diversity index were used to assess repertoires. The immunodominant clone was defined as the most abundant DNA sequence in deep sequencing data. CDR3 amino acid sequences were checked for sharing between subjects and were compared against published repertoires and the VDJdb database. TCRdb reprocessing: public reads trimmed at Q25 with fastp, clones called with MiXCR, in-frame beta chains kept. Every entry covers one CDR3 protein and lists the most common genes and DNA from its rows. These V and J calls derive from TCRdb rather than the authors' analysis. Present in this sample are approximately 170,000 distinct CDR3 sequences, over 40% of which were seen just once. The leading ten clones occupy about 2.9% of the sample.

The sequenced sample was sorted CD4+, CD8+, or CD8+CD57+ T cells (not recorded which) from PBMCs. The rearrangement joined TRBV19 to TRBJ2-2; possibly the D gene is TRBD2, per 5 matching bases. The origin of this receptor is a human donor with aplastic anemia. The DNA reads as follows: TGTGCCAGTAGTTCCCCGGGATCTTTTTTT. This is translated as CASSSPGSFF. With the portions outside the CDR3 filled from the reference TRBV19 and TRBJ2-2 genes, the complete variable region becomes DGGITQSPKYLFRKEGQNVTLSCEQNLNHDAMYWYRQDPGQGLRLIYYSQIVNDFQKGDIAEGYSVSREKKESFPLTVTSAQKNPTAFYLCASSSPGSFFGEGSRLTVL.